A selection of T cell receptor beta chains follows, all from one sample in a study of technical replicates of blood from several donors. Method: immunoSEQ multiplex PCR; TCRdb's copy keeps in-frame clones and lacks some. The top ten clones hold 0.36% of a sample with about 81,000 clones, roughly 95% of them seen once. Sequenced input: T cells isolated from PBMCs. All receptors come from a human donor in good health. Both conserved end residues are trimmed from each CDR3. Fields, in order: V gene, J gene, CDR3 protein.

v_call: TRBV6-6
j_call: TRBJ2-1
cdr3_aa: ASSLLAGGPHNEQF

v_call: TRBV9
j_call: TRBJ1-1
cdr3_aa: ASSPGSDTEAF

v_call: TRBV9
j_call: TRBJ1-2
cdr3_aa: ASSPWTEPLWGYT

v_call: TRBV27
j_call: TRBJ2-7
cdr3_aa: ASSQWAGEHYEQY

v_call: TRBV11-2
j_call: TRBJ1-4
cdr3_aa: ASSPMREIEKLF

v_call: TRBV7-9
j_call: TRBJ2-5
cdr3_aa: ASSWGTAQETQY

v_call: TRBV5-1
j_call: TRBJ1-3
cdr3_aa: ASSPQGTSGNTIY

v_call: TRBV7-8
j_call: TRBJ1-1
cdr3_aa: ASSSEVEGYLNTEAF

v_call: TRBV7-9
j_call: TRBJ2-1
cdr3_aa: ASSGGTGTSFNEQF

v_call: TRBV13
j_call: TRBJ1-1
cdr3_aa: ASSLGGFNTEAF

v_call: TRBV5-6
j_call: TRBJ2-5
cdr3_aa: ASSLPMRETQY

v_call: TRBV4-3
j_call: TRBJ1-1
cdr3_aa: ASSQDHRGWNTEAF

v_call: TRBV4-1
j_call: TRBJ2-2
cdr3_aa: ASSQKRLVTTGELF

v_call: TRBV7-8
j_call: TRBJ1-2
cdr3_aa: ASSLGDSYYT

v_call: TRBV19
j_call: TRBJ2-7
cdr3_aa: ASSTGTSGYEQY

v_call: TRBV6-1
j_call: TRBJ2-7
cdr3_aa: ASSDTGSNEQY

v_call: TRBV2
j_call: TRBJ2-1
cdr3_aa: ASNKRASSYNEQF

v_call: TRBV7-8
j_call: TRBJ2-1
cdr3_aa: ASSLVWGDDEQF

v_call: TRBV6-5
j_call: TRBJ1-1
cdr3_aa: ASSYVSGGTEAF

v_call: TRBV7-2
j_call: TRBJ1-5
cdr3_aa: ASSLSTGSNQPQH